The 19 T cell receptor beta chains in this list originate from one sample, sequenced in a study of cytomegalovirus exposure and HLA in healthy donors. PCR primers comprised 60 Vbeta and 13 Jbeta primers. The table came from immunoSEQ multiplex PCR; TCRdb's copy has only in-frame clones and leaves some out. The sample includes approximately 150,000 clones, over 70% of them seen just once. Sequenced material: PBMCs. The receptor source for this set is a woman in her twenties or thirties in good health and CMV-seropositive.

Here the CDR3 DNA reads TGTGCCAGCAGTGAATCGACAGTAGTTTACACTGAAGCTTTCTTT. Protein sequence: CASSESTVVYTEAFF. The rearrangement links TRBV25-1 to TRBJ1-1; the D gene is possibly TRBD1 (5 bases). V was shortened by 1 base and J by 3 bases, with 12 bases between the two germline ends. Germline CDR1 MGHDK, CDR2 SYGVNS. There are 15 residues in the CDR3.

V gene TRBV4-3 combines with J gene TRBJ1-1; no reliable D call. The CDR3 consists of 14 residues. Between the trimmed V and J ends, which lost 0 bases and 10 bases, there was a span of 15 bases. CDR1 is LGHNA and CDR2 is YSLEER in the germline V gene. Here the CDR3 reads CASSQDRAGRGAFF. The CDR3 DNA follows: TGCGCCAGCAGCCAAGATCGGGCCGGGAGAGGAGCTTTCTTT.

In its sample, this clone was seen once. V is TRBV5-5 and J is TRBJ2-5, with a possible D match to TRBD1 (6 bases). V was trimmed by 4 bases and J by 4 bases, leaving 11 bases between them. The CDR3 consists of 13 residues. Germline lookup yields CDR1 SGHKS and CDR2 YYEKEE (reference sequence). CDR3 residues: CASSLTGLETQYF. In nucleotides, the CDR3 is TGTGCCAGCAGCCTCACAGGGTTAGAGACCCAGTACTTC. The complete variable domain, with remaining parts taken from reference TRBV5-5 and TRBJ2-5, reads DAGVTQSPTHLIKTRGQQVTLRCSPISGHKSVSWYQQVLGQGPQFIFQYYEKEERGRGNFPDRFSARQFPNYSSELNVNALLLGDSALYLCASSLTGLETQYFGPGTRLLVL.

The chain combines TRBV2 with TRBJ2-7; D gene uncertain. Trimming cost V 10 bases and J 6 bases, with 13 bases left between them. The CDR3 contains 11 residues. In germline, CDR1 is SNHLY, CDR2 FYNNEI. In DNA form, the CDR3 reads TGTGCCACCTCGGTAGCTTTCGAGCAGTACTTC. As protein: CATSVAFEQYF.

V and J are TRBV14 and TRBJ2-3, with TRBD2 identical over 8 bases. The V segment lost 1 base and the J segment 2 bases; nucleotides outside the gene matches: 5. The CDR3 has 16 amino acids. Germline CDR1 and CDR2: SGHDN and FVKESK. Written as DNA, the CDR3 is TGTGCCAGCAGCCAAGTTCCAGCGGGAGTCACAGATACGCAGTATTTT. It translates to CASSQVPAGVTDTQYF.

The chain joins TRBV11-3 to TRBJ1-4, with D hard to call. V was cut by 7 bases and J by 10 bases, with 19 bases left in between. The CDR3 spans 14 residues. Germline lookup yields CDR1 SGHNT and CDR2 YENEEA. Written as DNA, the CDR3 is TGTGCCAGCAACCCGGGCCTCGGGGAAGGAAAACTGTTTTTT. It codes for CASNPGLGEGKLFF. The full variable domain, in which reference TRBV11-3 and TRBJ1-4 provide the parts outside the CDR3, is EAGVVQSPRYKIIEKKQPVAFWCNPISGHNTLYWYLQNLGQGPELLIRYENEEAVDDSQLPKDRFSAERLKGVDSTLKIQPAELGDSAVYLCASNPGLGEGKLFFGSGTQLSVL.

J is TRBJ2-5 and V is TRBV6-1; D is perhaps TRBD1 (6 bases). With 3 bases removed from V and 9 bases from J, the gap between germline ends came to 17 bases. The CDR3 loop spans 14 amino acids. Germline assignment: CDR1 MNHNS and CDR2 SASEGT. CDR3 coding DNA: TGTGCCAGCAGTGACCTACAGGGCCCAGGGGCCCAGTACTTC. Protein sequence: CASSDLQGPGAQYF.

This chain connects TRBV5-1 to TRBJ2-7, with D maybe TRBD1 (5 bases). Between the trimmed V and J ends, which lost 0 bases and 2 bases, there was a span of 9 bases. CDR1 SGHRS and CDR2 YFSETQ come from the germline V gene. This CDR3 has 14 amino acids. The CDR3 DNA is TGCGCCAGCAGCTTGGAGGGGTTCACCTACGAGCAGTACTTC. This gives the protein CASSLEGFTYEQYF.

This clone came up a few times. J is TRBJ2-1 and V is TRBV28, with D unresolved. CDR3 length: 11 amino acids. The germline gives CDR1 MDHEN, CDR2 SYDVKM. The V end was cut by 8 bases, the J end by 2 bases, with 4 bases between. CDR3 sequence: CASSPYNEQFF. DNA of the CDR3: TGTGCCAGCTCTCCCTACAATGAGCAGTTCTTC.

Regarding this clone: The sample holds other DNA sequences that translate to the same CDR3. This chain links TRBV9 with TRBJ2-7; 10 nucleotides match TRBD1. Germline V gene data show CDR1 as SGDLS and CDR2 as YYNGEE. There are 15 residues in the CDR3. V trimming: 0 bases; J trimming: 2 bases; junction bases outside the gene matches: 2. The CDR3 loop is CASSVGTGGTYEQYF. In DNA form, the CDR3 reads TGTGCCAGCAGCGTAGGGACAGGGGGGACCTACGAGCAGTACTTC.

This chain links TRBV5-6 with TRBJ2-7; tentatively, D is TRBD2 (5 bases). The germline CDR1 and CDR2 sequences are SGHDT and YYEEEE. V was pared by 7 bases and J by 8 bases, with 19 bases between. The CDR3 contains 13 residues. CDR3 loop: CASSQEALGKQYF. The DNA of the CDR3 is TGTGCCAGCTCCCAAGAGGCCCTCGGGAAGCAGTACTTC.

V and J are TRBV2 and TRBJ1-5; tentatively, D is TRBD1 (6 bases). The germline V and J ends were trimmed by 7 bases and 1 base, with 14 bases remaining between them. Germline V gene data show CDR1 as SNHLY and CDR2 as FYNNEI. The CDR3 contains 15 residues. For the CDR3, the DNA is TGTGCCAGCAACATCCTAGGACAGAGCAATCAGCCCCAGCATTTT. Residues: CASNILGQSNQPQHF.

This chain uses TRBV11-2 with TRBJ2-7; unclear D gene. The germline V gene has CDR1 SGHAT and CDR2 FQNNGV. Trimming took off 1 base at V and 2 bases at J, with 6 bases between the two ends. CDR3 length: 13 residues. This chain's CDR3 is CASSLGDPYEQYF. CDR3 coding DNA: TGTGCCAGCAGCTTAGGCGATCCCTACGAGCAGTACTTC.

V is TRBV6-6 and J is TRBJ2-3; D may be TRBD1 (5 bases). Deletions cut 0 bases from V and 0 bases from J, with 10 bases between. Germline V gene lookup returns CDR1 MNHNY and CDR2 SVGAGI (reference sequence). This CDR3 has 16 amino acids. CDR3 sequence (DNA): TGTGCCAGCAGTTACTCTAGGGCAGGGAGCACAGATACGCAGTATTTT. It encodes CASSYSRAGSTDTQYF.

The CDR3 sequence: CASSPLAPRGGYGNTIYF. CDR3 bases: TGTGCCAGCAGCCCACTTGCACCCAGGGGAGGGTATGGAAACACCATATATTTT. The V gene is TRBV7-9, the J gene TRBJ1-3, with D perhaps TRBD1 (6 bases). Trimming left V 5 bases short and J 3 bases short, with 23 bases between. CDR1 is SEHNR and CDR2 is FQNEAQ in the germline V gene (reference sequence). The CDR3 is made up of 18 amino acids.

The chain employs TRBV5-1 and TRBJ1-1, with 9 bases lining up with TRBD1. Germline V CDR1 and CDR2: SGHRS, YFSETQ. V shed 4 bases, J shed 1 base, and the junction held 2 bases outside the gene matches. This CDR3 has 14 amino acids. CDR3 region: CASSGGQGNTEAFF. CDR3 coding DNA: TGCGCCAGCAGCGGGGGACAGGGGAACACTGAAGCTTTCTTT.

The CDR3 DNA reads as TGTGCCAGCAGTACACAGGGCTTTAACACTGAAGCTTTCTTT. Amino acid sequence: CASSTQGFNTEAFF. The chain couples TRBV2 to TRBJ1-1; perhaps TRBD1 as D (6 bases). With 5 bases removed from V and 2 bases from J, the gap between germline ends came to 12 bases. Germline CDR1 and CDR2: SNHLY and FYNNEI. There are 14 residues in the CDR3.

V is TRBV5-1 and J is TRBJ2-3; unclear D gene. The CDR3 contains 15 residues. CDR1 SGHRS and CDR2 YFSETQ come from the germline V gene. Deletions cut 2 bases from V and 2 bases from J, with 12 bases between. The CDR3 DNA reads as TGCGCCAGCAGCTTTGGCTCACCAGACACAGATACGCAGTATTTT. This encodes CASSFGSPDTDTQYF.

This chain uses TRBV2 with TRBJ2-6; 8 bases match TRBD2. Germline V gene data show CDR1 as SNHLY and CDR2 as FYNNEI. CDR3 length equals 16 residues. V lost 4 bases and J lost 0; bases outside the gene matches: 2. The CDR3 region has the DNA TGTGCCAGCAGTGTCGCGGGGGGCTCTGGGGCCAACGTCCTGACTTTC. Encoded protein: CASSVAGGSGANVLTF.